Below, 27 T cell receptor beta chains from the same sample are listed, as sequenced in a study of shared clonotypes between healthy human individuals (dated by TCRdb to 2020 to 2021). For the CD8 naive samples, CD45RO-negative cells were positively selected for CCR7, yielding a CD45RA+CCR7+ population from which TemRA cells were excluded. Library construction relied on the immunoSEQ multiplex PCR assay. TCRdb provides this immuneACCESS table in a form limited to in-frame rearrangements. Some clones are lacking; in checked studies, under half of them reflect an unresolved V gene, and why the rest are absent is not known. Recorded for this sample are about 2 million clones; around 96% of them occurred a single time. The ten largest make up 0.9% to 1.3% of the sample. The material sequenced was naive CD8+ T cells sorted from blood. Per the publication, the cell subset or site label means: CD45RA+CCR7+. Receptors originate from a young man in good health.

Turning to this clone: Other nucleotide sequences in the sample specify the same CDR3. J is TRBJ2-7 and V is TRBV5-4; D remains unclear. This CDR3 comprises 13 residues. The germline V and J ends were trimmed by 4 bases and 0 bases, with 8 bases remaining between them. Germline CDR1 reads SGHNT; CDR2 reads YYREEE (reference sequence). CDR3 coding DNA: TGTGCCAGCAGCCCCGGCAGCTCCTACGAGCAGTACTTC. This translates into CASSPGSSYEQYF. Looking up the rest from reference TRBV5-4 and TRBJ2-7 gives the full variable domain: ETGVTQSPTHLIKTRGQQVTLRCSSQSGHNTVSWYQQALGQGPQFIFQYYREEENGRGNFPPRFSGLQFPNYSSELNVNALELDDSALYLCASSPGSSYEQYFGPGTRLTVT.

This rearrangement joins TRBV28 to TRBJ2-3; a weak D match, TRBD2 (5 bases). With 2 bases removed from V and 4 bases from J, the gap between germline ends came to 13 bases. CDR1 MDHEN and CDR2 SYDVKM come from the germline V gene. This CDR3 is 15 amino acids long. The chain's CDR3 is CASSLRYSAADTQYF. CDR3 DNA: TGTGCCAGCAGTTTACGATATAGCGCGGCAGATACGCAGTATTTT.

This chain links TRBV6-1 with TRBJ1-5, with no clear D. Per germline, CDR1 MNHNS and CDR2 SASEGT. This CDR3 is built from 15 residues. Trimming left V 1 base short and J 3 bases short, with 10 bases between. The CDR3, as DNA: TGTGCCAGCAGTGAAGACGGGAGTCCCAATCAGCCCCAGCATTTT. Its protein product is CASSEDGSPNQPQHF.

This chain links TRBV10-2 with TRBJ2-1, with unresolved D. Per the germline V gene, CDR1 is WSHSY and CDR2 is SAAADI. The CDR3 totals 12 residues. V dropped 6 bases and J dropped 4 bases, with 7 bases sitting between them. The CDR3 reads CASRELYNEQFF. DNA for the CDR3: TGCGCCAGCAGGGAACTGTACAATGAGCAGTTCTTC.

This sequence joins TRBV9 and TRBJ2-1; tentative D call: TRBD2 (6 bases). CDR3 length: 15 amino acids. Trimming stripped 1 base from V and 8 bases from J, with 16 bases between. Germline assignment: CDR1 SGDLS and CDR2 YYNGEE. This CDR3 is CASSVTGVSAYEQFF. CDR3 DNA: TGTGCCAGCAGCGTAACGGGGGTATCGGCTTATGAGCAGTTCTTC.

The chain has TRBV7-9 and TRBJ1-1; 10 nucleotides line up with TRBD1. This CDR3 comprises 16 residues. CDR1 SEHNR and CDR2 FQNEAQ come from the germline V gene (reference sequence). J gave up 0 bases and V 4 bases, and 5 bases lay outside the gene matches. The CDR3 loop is CASSYSGTGVNTEAFF. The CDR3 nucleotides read TGTGCCAGCAGCTACTCAGGGACAGGGGTGAACACTGAAGCTTTCTTT.

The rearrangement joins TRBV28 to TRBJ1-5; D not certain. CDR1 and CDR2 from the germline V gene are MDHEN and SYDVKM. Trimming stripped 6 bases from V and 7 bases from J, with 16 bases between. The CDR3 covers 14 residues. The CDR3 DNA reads TGTGCCAGCAGACAGCACGTACTAGGGCAGCCCCAGCATTTT. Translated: CASRQHVLGQPQHF.

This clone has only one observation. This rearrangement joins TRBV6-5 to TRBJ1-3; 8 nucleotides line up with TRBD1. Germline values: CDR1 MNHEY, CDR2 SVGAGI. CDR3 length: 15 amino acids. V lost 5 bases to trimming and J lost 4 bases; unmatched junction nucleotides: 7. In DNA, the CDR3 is TGTGCCAGCAGTCCGCTGACAGGGGACGGAAACACCATATATTTT. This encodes CASSPLTGDGNTIYF.

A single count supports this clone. The CDR3 reads CASTPFGSGESYEQYF. In DNA form, the CDR3 reads TGTGCCAGCACGCCATTTGGGAGCGGGGAATCCTACGAGCAGTACTTC. The chain couples TRBV13 to TRBJ2-7, with TRBD2 matching over 7 bases. Germline CDR1 and CDR2: PRHDT and FYEKMQ (reference sequence). The CDR3 totals 16 residues. V lost 7 bases to trimming and J lost 1 base; unmatched junction nucleotides: 13.

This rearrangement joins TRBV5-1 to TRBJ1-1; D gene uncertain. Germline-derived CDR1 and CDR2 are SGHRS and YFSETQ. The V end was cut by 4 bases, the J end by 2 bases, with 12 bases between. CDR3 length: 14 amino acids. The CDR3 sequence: CASSVQGPNTEAFF. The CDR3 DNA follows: TGCGCCAGCAGCGTACAAGGCCCAAACACTGAAGCTTTCTTT.

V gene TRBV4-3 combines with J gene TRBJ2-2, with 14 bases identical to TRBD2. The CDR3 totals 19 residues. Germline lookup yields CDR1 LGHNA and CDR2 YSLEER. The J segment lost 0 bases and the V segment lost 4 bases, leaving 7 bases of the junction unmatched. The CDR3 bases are TGCGCCAGCAGCCGCATTGGACTAGCGGGAGGTCCGAACACCGGGGAGCTGTTTTTT. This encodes CASSRIGLAGGPNTGELFF.

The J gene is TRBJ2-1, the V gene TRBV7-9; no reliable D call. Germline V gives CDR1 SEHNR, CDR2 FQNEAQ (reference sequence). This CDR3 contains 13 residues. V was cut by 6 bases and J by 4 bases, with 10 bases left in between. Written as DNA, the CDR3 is TGTGCCAGCAGTTTACAGAGTTACAATGAGCAGTTCTTC. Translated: CASSLQSYNEQFF. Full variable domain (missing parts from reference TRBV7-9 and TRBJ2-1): DTGVSQNPRHKITKRGQNVTFRCDPISEHNRLYWYRQTLGQGPEFLTYFQNEAQLEKSRLLSDRFSAERPKGSFSTLEIQRTEQGDSAMYLCASSLQSYNEQFFGPGTRLTVL.

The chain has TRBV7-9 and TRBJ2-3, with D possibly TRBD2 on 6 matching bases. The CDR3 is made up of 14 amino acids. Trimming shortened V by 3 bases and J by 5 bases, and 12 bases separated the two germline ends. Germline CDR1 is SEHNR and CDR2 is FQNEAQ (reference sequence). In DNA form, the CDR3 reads TGTGCCAGCAGCTTGACCGGGGAGGTAGATACGCAGTATTTT. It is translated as CASSLTGEVDTQYF.

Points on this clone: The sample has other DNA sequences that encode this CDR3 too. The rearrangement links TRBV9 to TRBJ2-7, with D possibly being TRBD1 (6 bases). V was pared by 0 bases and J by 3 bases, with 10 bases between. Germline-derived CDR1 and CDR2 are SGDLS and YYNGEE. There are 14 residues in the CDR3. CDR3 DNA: TGTGCCAGCAGCGTAGGCGGCAGGGGCTACGAGCAGTACTTC. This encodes CASSVGGRGYEQYF.

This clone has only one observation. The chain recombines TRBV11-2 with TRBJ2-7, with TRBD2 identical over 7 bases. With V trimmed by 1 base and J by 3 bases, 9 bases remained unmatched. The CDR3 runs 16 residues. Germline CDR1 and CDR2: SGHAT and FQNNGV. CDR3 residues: CASSLGEGGTFYEQYF. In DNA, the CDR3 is TGTGCCAGCAGCTTAGGGGAGGGAGGTACCTTCTACGAGCAGTACTTC.

The CDR3 reads CATSRDSTGTGLSYEQYF. The CDR3 bases are TGTGCCACCAGCAGGGATAGCACCGGGACAGGGCTCTCCTACGAGCAGTACTTC. J is TRBJ2-7 and V is TRBV15, with 9 positions matching TRBD1. V was clipped by 3 bases and J by 0 bases; unmatched bases: 12. This CDR3 spans 18 amino acids. Per germline, CDR1 LNHNV and CDR2 YYDKDF (reference sequence).

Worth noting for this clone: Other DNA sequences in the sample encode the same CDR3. Here the CDR3 DNA reads TGTGCCAGCAGCTTAGGGTTGGGGGGGTACGAGCAGTACTTC. Translation gives CASSLGLGGYEQYF. This sequence joins TRBV11-2 and TRBJ2-7; 7 bases match TRBD2. V lost 1 base and J lost 4; bases outside the gene matches: 4. The CDR3 loop spans 14 amino acids. CDR1 is SGHAT and CDR2 is FQNNGV in the germline V gene.

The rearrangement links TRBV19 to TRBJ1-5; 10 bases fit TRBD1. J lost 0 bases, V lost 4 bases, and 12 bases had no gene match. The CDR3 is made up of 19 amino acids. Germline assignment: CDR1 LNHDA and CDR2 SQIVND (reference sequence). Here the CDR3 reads CASSTPGQGYSTSNQPQHF. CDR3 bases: TGTGCCAGTAGTACACCGGGACAGGGGTATTCGACTAGCAATCAGCCCCAGCATTTT.

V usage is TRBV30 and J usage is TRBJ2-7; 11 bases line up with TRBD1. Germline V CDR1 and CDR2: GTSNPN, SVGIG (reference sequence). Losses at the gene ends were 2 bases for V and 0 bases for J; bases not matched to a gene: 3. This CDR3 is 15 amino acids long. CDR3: CAWSIGTGGSYEQYF. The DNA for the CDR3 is TGTGCCTGGAGTATCGGGACAGGGGGCTCCTACGAGCAGTACTTC.

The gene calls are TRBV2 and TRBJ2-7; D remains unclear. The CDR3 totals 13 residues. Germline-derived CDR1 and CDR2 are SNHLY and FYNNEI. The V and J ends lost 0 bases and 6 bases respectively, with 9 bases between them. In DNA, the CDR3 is TGTGCCAGCAGTGAAGCGCTCATGGGCGAGCAGTACTTC. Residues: CASSEALMGEQYF.

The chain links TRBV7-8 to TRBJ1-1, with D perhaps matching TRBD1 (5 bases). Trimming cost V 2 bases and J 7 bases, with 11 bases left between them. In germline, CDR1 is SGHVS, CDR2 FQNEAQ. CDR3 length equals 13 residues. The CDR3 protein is CASSLRGIREAFF. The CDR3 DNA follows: TGTGCCAGCAGCTTAAGGGGAATCCGTGAAGCTTTCTTT.

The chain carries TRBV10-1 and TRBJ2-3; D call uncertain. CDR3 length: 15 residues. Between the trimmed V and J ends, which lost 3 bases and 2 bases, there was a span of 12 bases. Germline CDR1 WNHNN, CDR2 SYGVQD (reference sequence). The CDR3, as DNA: TGCGCCAGCAGTGAAAGGGATTGGCTCACAGATACGCAGTATTTT. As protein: CASSERDWLTDTQYF.

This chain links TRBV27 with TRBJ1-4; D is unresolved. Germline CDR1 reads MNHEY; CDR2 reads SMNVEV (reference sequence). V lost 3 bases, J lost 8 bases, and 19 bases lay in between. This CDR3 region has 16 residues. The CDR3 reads CASSFPPVIADEKLFF. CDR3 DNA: TGTGCCAGCAGTTTTCCTCCGGTCATAGCCGACGAAAAACTGTTTTTT.

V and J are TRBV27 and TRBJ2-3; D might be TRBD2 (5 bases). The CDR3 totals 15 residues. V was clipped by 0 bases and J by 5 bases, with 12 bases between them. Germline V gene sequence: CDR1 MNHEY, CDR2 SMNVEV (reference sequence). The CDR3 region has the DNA TGTGCCAGCAGTTTATCCACCATAAGCGGAGATACGCAGTATTTT. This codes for CASSLSTISGDTQYF.

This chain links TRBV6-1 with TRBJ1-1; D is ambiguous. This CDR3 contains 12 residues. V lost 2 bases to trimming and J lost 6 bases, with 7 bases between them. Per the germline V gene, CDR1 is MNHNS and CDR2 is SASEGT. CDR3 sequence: CASSESGPEAFF. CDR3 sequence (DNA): TGTGCCAGCAGTGAAAGTGGCCCTGAAGCTTTCTTT.

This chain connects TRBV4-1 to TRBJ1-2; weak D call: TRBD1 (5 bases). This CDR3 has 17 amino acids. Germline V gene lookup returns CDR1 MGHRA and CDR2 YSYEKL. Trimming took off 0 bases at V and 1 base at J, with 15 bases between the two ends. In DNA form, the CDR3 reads TGCGCCAGCAGCCAAGATGACGACAGACCCATTAACTATGGCTACACCTTC. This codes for CASSQDDDRPINYGYTF.

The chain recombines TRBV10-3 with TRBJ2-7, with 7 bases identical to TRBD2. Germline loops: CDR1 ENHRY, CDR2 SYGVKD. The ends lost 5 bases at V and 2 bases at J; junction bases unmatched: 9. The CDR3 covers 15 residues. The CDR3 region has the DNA TGTGCCATCAGTCCAGTGGGGGAGGGGCCCTACGAGCAGTACTTC. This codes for CAISPVGEGPYEQYF.